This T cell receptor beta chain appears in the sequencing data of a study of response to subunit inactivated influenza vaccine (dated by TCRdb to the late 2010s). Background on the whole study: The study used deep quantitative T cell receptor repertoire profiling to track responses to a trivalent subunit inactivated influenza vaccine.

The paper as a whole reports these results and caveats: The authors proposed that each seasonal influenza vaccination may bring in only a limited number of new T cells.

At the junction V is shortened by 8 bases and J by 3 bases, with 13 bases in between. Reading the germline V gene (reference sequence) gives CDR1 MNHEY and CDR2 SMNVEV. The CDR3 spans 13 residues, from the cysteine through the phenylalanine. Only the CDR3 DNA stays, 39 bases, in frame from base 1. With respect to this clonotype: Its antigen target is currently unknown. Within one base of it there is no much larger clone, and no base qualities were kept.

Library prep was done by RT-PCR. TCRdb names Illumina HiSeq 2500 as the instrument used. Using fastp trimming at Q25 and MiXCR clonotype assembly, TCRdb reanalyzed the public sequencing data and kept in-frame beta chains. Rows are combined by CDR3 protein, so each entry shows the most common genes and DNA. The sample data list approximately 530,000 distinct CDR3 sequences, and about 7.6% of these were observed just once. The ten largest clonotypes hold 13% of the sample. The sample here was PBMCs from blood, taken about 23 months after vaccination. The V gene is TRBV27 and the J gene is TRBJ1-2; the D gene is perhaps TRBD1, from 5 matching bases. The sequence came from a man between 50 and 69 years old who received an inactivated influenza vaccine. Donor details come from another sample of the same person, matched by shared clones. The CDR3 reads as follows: CASALTGHYGYTF. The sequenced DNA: TGTGCCAGCGCCCTTACAGGCCACTATGGCTACACCTTC.